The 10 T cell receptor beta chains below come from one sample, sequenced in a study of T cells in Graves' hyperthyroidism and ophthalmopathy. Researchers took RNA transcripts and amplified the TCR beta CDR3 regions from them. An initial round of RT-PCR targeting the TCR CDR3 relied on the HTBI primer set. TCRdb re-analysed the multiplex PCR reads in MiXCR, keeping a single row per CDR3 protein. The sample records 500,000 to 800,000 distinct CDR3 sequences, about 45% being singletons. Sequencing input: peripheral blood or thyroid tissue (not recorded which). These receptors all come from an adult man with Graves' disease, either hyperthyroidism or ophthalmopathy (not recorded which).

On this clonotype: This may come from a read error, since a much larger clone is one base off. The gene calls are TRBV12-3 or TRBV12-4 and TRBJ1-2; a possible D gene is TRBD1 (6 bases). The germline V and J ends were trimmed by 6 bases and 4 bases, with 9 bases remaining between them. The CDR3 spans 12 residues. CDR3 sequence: CASREGGYGYTF. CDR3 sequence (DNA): TGTGCCAGCAGGGAGGGGGGCTATGGCTACACCTTC.

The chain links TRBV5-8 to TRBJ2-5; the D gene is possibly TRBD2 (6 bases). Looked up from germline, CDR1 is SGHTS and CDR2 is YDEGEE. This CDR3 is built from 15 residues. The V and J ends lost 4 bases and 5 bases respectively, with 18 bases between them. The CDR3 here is CASSRRRGEGETQYF. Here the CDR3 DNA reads TGTGCCAGCAGCCGCCGGAGGGGTGAAGGGGAGACCCAGTACTTC.

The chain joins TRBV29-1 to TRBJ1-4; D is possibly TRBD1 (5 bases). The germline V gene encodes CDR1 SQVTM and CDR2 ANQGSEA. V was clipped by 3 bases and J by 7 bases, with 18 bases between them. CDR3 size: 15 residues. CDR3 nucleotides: TGCAGCGTTGAGAAGGGACTAAAGCAAGGTGAAAAACTGTTTTTT. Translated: CSVEKGLKQGEKLFF.

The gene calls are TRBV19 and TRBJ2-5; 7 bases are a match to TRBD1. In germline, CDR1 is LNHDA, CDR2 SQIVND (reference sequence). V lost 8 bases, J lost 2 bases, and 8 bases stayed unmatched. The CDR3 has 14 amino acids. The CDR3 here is CASATLGQQETQYF. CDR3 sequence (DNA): TGTGCCAGTGCTACCCTGGGACAGCAAGAGACCCAGTACTTC.

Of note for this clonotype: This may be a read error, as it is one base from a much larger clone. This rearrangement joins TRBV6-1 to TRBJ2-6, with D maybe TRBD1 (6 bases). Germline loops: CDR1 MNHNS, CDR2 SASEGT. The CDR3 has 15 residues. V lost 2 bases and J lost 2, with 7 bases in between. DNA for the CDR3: TGTGCCAGCAGTGAACAGGGGACTGGGGCCAACGTCCTGACTTTC. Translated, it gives CASSEQGTGANVLTF.

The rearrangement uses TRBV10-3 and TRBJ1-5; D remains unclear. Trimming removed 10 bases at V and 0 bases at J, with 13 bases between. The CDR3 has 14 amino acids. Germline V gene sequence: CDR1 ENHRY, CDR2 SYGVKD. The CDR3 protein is CASRDDLSNQPQHF. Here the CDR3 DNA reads TGTGCCAGCAGAGATGACCTTAGCAATCAGCCCCAGCATTTT.

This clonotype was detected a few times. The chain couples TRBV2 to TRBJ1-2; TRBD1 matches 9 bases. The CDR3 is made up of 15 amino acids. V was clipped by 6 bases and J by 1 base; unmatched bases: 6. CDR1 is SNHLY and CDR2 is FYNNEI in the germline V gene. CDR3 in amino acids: CASRIPGQGNYGYTF. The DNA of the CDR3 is TGTGCCAGCAGAATACCGGGACAGGGTAACTATGGCTACACCTTC.

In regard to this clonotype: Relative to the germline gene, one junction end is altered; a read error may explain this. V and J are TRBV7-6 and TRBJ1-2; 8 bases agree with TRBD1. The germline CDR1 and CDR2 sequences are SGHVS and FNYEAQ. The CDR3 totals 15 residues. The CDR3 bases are TGTGCCAGCAGCTTACTGTCCGACAGGGGCGATGGCTGCACCTTC. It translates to CASSLLSDRGDGCTF.

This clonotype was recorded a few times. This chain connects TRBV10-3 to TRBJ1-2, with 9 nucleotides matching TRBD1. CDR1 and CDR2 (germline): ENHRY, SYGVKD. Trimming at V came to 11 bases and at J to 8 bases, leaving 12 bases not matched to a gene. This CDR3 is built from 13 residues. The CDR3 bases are TGTGCCGGCGGCGCGGACAGGGGACAGGGCTACACCTTC. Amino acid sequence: CAGGADRGQGYTF.

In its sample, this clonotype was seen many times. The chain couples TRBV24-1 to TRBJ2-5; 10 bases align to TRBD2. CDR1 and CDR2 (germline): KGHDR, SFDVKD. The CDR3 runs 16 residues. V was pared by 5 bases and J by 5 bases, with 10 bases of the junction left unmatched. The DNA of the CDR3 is TGTGCCACCAGTGCAGCTAGCGGGGGTCTCGGGGAGACCCAGTACTTC. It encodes CATSAASGGLGETQYF.